The sequence of this TCR beta chain was determined in a study of shared clonotypes between healthy human individuals (dated by TCRdb to 2020 to 2022). With regard to the full study: A couple of women and three men aged 18 to 49 years were included in the cohort. To increase sequencing depth and limit assay-specific biases, TCR repertoire library preparation and sequencing were carried out by different laboratories using diverse techniques. Blood TCR repertoires of several healthy adults were deeply sequenced to estimate repertoire size and the extent of clonotype sharing between individuals. Each donor's leukapheresis produced roughly between roughly 0.9 and 8.9 billion PBMCs. Per donor, three plates each were used for CD4 naive and CD4 memory, two for CD8 naive, and one for CD8 memory. The paper as a whole reports these results and caveats: Compared with non-shared clonotypes, the clonotypes found in all four sorted-subset donors had higher generation probabilities. Even with the large sequencing depth, rarefaction of the sorted-subset datasets indicated that sequencing was incomplete. Naive subsets generally had larger estimated clonotype richness than memory subsets did. Approximately 5% of naive CD4, 3.5% of naive CD8, 2.3% of memory CD4, and approximately 0.39% of memory CD8 clonotypes were shared across several donors. Because the study included only a small number of donors, the genetic and exposure-history diversity represented was limited. Pairwise subsampling indicated that sequencing depth was expected to affect the degree of clonotype sharing among donors. Only blood was sampled, and tissue TCR repertoires likely differ from those in blood.

CD8 naive samples consisted of CD45RO-negative cells that were positively selected for CCR7, yielding a CD45RA+CCR7+ population without TemRA cells. Donors were healthy HIV-negative adults with no recently reported acute infections or vaccinations. Every donor was a Caucasian adult residing in Nashville, Tennessee, USA. Blood was obtained by leukapheresis, after which PBMCs were separated by Ficoll-Histopaque density gradient centrifugation and cryopreserved in liquid nitrogen vapor phase. Analytical flow cytometry was used to check the purity and quantity of every magnetically sorted T cell population. Each sorted fraction had its genomic DNA isolated and then quantified by UV absorbance on a Nanodrop 2000c. With regard to this clone: Its recognized antigen is unknown. One base away there is no much larger clone; base qualities are not given.

The CDR3 sequence holds 12 residues, the cysteine and phenylalanine included. Only the CDR3 region is kept as DNA, spanning 36 bases read in frame from base 1. The V end loses 3 bases and the J end loses 12 bases, and a stretch of 15 bases separates them. According to the germline V gene, CDR1 reads MDHEN and CDR2 reads SYDVKM. TCR CDR3 regions were amplified from genomic DNA by multiplex PCR using the deep immunoSEQ assay. Extracted genomic DNA from each cell subset was spread evenly across all wells of several immunoSEQ 96-well plates, with each plate serving as a replicate. For sorted subsets, roughly 200 ng genomic DNA, equal to 30,000 or so T cell genomes, was loaded into each replicate PCR. Purified libraries were measured with a Qubit 3.0 fluorometer, size-checked on a Bioanalyzer 2100, and measured again with the KAPA Library Quantification kit. A separate single-read 150-cycle Illumina NextSeq 550 flow cell was used to sequence each immunoSEQ 96-well plate. In the source study's methods: Because the immunoSEQ output included only junctional sequences and no quality scores, the filtering could not be the same as the filtering used for full-length reads. Sequences were annotated with PyIR, a Python wrapper for IgBLAST v1.9, and V/J genes and CDR3 were assigned using IMGT germline references. Any read was removed if the V/J assignment was weak (E-value above 1e-6), the CDR3 was missing, or the read contained stop codons, out-of-frame junctions, or ambiguous translated residues. V3J clonotypes were defined as sequences sharing an identical inferred V gene, J gene, and CDR3 amino acid sequence. Percentage overlap between repertoires was calculated by dividing the number of shared unique clonotypes by the size of the smaller repertoire. RTK rarefaction, the Chao1 estimator, and Recon v2.1 estimates of unobserved clonotypes were used to assess repertoire richness. Generation probabilities were computed with OLGA for all TCRbeta clonotypes obtained by the gDNA method from a handful of donors. The table comes from immuneACCESS by way of TCRdb, which keeps in-frame sequences with V and J called. Part of the clones is missing from these tables; in studies checked, under half for an unresolved V gene and the rest for unknown reasons. The V and J calls and clone size are taken from that table; D and trimming were inferred from the DNA. The sample table records around 2,000,000 clones; roughly 95% of these occur just once. The ten largest clones capture roughly 1.2% of the sample.

Sequenced sample: naive CD8+ T cells sorted from blood. In light of the paper, this sample's cell subset or site label describes: CD45RA+CCR7+. The chain links TRBV28 with TRBJ2-7, and the D gene may be TRBD2, 5 bases matching. This TCR was sampled from a man younger than 35 in good health. The CDR3 region: CASSFGGDLRYF. In nucleotides, the sequence is TGTGCCAGCAGTTTTGGAGGTGACCTGAGGTACTTC.